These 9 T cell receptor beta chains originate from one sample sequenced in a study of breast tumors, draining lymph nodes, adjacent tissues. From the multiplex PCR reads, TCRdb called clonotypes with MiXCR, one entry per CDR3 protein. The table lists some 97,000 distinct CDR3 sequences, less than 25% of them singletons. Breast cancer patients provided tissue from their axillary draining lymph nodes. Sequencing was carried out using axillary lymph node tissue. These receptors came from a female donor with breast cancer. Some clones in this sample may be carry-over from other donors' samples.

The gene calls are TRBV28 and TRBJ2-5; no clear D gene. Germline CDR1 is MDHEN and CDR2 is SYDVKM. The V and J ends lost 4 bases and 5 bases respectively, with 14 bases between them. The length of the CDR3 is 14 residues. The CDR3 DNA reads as TGTGCCAGCAGTTCAAGAGGTTTGGAGGAGACCCAGTACTTC. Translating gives CASSSRGLEETQYF.

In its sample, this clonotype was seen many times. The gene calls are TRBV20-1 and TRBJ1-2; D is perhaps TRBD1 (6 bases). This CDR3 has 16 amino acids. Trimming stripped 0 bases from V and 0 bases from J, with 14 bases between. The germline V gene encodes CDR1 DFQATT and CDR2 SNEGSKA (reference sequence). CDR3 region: CSAREFTGKANYGYTF. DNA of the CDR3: TGCAGTGCTAGAGAGTTTACAGGGAAGGCTAACTATGGCTACACCTTC.

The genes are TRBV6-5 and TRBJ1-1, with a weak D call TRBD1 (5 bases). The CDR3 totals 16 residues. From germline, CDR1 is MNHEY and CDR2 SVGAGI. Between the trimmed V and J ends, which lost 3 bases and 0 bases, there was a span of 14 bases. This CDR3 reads CASSYSAGWMNTEAFF. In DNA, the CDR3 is TGTGCCAGCAGTTATTCGGCAGGGTGGATGAACACTGAAGCTTTCTTT.

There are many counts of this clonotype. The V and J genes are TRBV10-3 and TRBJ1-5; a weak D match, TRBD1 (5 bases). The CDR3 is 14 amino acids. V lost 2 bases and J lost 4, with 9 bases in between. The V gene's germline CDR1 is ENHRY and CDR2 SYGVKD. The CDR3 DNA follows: TGTGCCATCAGTGAGGGGCAGGGTAATCAGCCCCAGCATTTT. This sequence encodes CAISEGQGNQPQHF.

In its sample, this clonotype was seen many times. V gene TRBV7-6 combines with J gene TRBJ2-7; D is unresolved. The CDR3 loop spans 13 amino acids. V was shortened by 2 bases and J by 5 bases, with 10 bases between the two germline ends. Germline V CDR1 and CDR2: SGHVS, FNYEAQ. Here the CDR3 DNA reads TGTGCCAGCAGCTTAAGTCCGGGCAACGAGCAGTACTTC. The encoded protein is CASSLSPGNEQYF.

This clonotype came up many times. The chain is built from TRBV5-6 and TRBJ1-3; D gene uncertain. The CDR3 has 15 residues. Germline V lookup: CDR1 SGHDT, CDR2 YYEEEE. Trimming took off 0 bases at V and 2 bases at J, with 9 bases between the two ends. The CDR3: CASSLVGLTGNTIYF. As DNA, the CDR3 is TGTGCCAGCAGCTTGGTGGGGTTAACTGGAAACACCATATATTTT.

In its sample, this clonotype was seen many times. CDR3 in amino acids: CSAREGGMGNQPQHF. CDR3 DNA: TGCAGTGCTAGAGAGGGGGGGATGGGCAATCAGCCCCAGCATTTT. The rearrangement links TRBV20-1 to TRBJ1-5; D may be TRBD1 (5 bases). V was pared by 0 bases and J by 2 bases, with 11 bases between. Germline CDR1 DFQATT, CDR2 SNEGSKA (reference sequence). The CDR3 contains 15 residues.

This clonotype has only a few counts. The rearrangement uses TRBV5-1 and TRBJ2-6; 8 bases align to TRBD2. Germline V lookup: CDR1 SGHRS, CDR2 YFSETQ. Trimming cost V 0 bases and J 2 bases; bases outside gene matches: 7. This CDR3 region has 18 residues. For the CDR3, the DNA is TGCGCCAGCAGCTTGGTGCGGGGGGCGGAACCTGGGGCCAACGTCCTGACTTTC. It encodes CASSLVRGAEPGANVLTF.

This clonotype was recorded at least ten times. CDR3 amino acids: CASRRRGSGDTGELFF. CDR3 nucleotides: TGTGCCAGCAGAAGAAGGGGTAGCGGGGACACCGGGGAGCTGTTTTTT. The chain joins TRBV25-1 to TRBJ2-2, with TRBD2 matching over 8 bases. V was pared by 6 bases and J by 3 bases, with 9 bases of the junction left unmatched. In germline, CDR1 is MGHDK, CDR2 SYGVNS. The CDR3 covers 16 residues.